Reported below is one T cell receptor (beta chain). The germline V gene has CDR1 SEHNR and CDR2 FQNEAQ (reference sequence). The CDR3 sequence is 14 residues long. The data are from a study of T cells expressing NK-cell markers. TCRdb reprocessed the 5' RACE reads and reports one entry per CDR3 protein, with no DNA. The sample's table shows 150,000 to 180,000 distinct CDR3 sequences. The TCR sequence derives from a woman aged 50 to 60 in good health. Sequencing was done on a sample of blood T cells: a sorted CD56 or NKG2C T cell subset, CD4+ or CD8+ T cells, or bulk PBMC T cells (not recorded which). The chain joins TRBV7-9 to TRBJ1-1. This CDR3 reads CASSLLLGNTEAFF. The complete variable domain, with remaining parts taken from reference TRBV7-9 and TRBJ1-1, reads DTGVSQNPRHKITKRGQNVTFRCDPISEHNRLYWYRQTLGQGPEFLTYFQNEAQLEKSRLLSDRFSAERPKGSFSTLEIQRTEQGDSAMYLCASSLLLGNTEAFFGQGTRLTVV.